The 23 T cell receptor beta chains reported below all come from one sample, sequenced in a study of radiotherapy plus CTLA-4 blockade in lung cancer. Some clones are missing from TCRdb's copy, which holds only in-frame ones; the method was immunoSEQ multiplex PCR. The table includes 95,000 to 150,000 clones, 70% to 90% detected once. The sample consisted of peripheral blood, taken from a patient treated with radiotherapy plus ipilimumab. Receptors originate from a human donor with non-small cell lung cancer that progressed on radiotherapy plus ipilimumab.

The J gene is TRBJ1-4, the V gene TRBV7-9; maybe TRBD1 (6 bases). This CDR3 is built from 16 residues. V was trimmed by 1 base and J by 6 bases, leaving 15 bases between them. Per germline, CDR1 SEHNR and CDR2 FQNEAQ (reference sequence). CDR3 DNA: TGTGCCAGCAGCTTAGGGCTCGCCGGGACACATGAAAAACTGTTTTTT. This sequence encodes CASSLGLAGTHEKLFF.

This rearrangement joins TRBV12-5 to TRBJ2-2; 10 bases align to TRBD2. The CDR3 runs 14 residues. Trimming cost V 5 bases and J 5 bases; bases outside gene matches: 2. Germline V lookup: CDR1 LGHNT, CDR2 FRNRAP. In DNA form, the CDR3 reads TGTGCTAGTGGTGCGGGACTAGCGACCGGGGAGCTGTTTTTT. Encoded protein: CASGAGLATGELFF. The entire variable domain, with the rest obtained from reference TRBV12-5 and TRBJ2-2, is as follows: DARVTQTPRHKVTEMGQEVTMRCQPILGHNTVFWYRQTMMQGLELLAYFRNRAPLDDSGMPKDRFSAEMPDATLATLKIQPSEPRDSAVYFCASGAGLATGELFFGEGSRLTVL.

This clone is a singleton in its sample. The chain couples TRBV5-8 to TRBJ2-7, with D perhaps matching TRBD2 (5 bases). The length of the CDR3 is 14 residues. Germline V gives CDR1 SGHTS, CDR2 YDEGEE. V gave up 7 bases and J gave up 6 bases, with 20 bases separating them. This CDR3 is CASFPGSGYGEQYF. The CDR3 nucleotides are TGTGCCAGCTTCCCGGGAAGCGGATACGGCGAGCAGTACTTC.

The chain has TRBV19 and TRBJ1-2, with D unclear. Germline CDR1 LNHDA, CDR2 SQIVND (reference sequence). Trimming removed 5 bases at V and 2 bases at J, with 12 bases between. The CDR3 spans 14 residues. CDR3 sequence (DNA): TGTGCCAGTAGTGTAGGGCGGCTAAACTATGGCTACACCTTC. Translated: CASSVGRLNYGYTF.

The chain is built from TRBV18 and TRBJ2-1; no firm D call. The CDR3 has 15 residues. Trimming left V 2 bases short and J 3 bases short, with 11 bases between. The V gene's germline CDR1 is KGHSH and CDR2 LQKENI. CDR3 region: CASSPGRTDYNEQFF. The CDR3 DNA follows: TGTGCCAGCTCACCAGGCCGGACGGACTACAATGAGCAGTTCTTC.

The V call is TRBV28, the J call TRBJ1-1; TRBD1 might be the D (5 bases). Trimming pared 7 bases from V and 6 bases from J, leaving 21 bases between. The germline V gene has CDR1 MDHEN and CDR2 SYDVKM. CDR3 length: 15 amino acids. CDR3 sequence reads: CASTPLGGVSPEAFF. As DNA, the CDR3 is TGTGCCAGCACCCCCTTGGGGGGAGTAAGTCCTGAAGCTTTCTTT.

The chain recombines TRBV5-5 with TRBJ2-7, with TRBD2 identical over 7 bases. The CDR3 spans 15 residues. Losses at the gene ends were 4 bases for V and 5 bases for J; bases not matched to a gene: 12. Per germline, CDR1 SGHKS and CDR2 YYEKEE (reference sequence). CDR3: CASSGRGTLGDEQYF. Written as DNA, the CDR3 is TGTGCCAGCAGCGGGCGGGGGACGCTCGGGGACGAGCAGTACTTC.

The CDR3 protein is CASRVGALSYNEQFF. As DNA, the CDR3 is TGTGCCAGCCGTGTCGGGGCACTCTCCTACAATGAGCAGTTCTTC. The V call is TRBV6-1, the J call TRBJ2-1, with D perhaps being TRBD1 or TRBD2 (5 bases each). Germline lookup yields CDR1 MNHNS and CDR2 SASEGT. The V end lost 8 bases, the J end lost 0 bases, and 14 bases lay between the germline ends. This CDR3 contains 15 residues.

The chain links TRBV5-4 to TRBJ2-1; 11 nucleotides agree with TRBD2. This CDR3 is built from 15 residues. The germline V gene encodes CDR1 SGHNT and CDR2 YYREEE (reference sequence). Trimming at V came to 0 bases and at J to 6 bases, leaving 2 bases not matched to a gene. The DNA for the CDR3 is TGTGCCAGCAGCTTGGGGGGGACTAGCGGCAATGAGCAGTTCTTC. Protein: CASSLGGTSGNEQFF. Variable domain in full (rest from reference TRBV5-4 and TRBJ2-1): ETGVTQSPTHLIKTRGQQVTLRCSSQSGHNTVSWYQQALGQGPQFIFQYYREEENGRGNFPPRFSGLQFPNYSSELNVNALELDDSALYLCASSLGGTSGNEQFFGPGTRLTVL.

This clone was seen a few times. The chain employs TRBV5-1 and TRBJ2-2; D unresolved. Germline CDR1 reads SGHRS; CDR2 reads YFSETQ. The V gene lost 2 bases and the J gene lost 4 bases, with 9 bases spanning the gap. The CDR3 loop spans 14 amino acids. The chain's CDR3 is CASSFGGSTGELFF. CDR3 DNA: TGCGCCAGCAGCTTCGGCGGATCCACCGGGGAGCTGTTTTTT.

The chain employs TRBV2 and TRBJ2-1; 10 positions match TRBD2. The ends lost 4 bases at V and 6 bases at J; junction bases unmatched: 3. Germline loops: CDR1 SNHLY, CDR2 FYNNEI. This CDR3 is 14 amino acids long. The DNA for the CDR3 is TGTGCCAGCAGTGGGCGACTAGCGGGCAATGAGCAGTTCTTC. Translation: CASSGRLAGNEQFF.

V is TRBV15 and J is TRBJ1-4; D unresolved. The CDR3 sequence is 15 residues long. V lost 0 bases, J lost 2 bases, and 7 bases lay in between. Germline CDR1 is LNHNV and CDR2 is YYDKDF (reference sequence). The CDR3 region has the DNA TGTGCCACCAGCAGAGATGGGGAGACTAATGAAAAACTGTTTTTT. It is translated as CATSRDGETNEKLFF.

This clone has only one observation. The rearrangement joins TRBV27 to TRBJ1-1; D not resolved. The CDR3 consists of 12 residues. V lost 2 bases, J lost 4 bases, and 5 bases lay in between. Germline CDR1 is MNHEY and CDR2 is SMNVEV (reference sequence). The CDR3 sequence: CASSLVGTEAFF. Written as DNA, the CDR3 is TGTGCCAGCAGTTTAGTGGGCACTGAAGCTTTCTTT.

This chain joins TRBV29-1 and TRBJ2-7; a weak D match, TRBD1 (7 bases). Germline V lookup: CDR1 SQVTM, CDR2 ANQGSEA. There are 16 residues in the CDR3. V dropped 4 bases and J dropped 0 bases, with 19 bases sitting between them. The CDR3 region is CSVASGTAGGSYEQYF. CDR3 DNA: TGCAGCGTTGCCTCCGGGACAGCGGGCGGCTCCTACGAGCAGTACTTC.

This sequence joins TRBV5-1 and TRBJ1-2; 8 nucleotides agree with TRBD1. CDR3 length equals 16 residues. CDR1 is SGHRS, CDR2 YFSETQ, per germline. V was pared by 0 bases and J by 4 bases, with 8 bases of the junction left unmatched. Written as DNA, the CDR3 is TGCGCCAGCAGCTTGGCCGCGGTTGGACAGGGCTATGGCTACACCTTC. Amino acids: CASSLAAVGQGYGYTF.

The rearrangement links TRBV2 to TRBJ2-6; tentative D call: TRBD1 (5 bases). Germline V gene lookup returns CDR1 SNHLY and CDR2 FYNNEI. The CDR3 loop spans 14 amino acids. The V gene lost 3 bases and the J gene lost 2 bases, with 5 bases spanning the gap. The CDR3 DNA follows: TGTGCCAGCAGTGACAGGGCTGGGGCCAACGTCCTGACTTTC. Protein: CASSDRAGANVLTF.

V and J are TRBV5-1 and TRBJ1-1; D unclear. This CDR3 comprises 14 residues. CDR1 and CDR2 from the germline V gene are SGHRS and YFSETQ. V lost 2 bases, J lost 1 base, and 9 bases lay in between. CDR3 sequence (DNA): TGCGCCAGCAGCTTAGACACTCAGAACACTGAAGCTTTCTTT. This translates into CASSLDTQNTEAFF.

This chain links TRBV5-1 with TRBJ2-7; 11 nucleotides match TRBD2. Germline V gene lookup returns CDR1 SGHRS and CDR2 YFSETQ. The CDR3 has 15 residues. J was trimmed by 1 base and V by 4 bases; bases with no gene match: 4. CDR3 sequence: CASSITSGSSYEQYF. As DNA, the CDR3 is TGCGCCAGCAGCATAACTAGCGGGAGTTCCTACGAGCAGTACTTC.

This chain links TRBV9 with TRBJ2-7; D is undetermined. CDR1 SGDLS and CDR2 YYNGEE come from the germline V gene. This CDR3 is built from 15 residues. The V and J ends lost 0 bases and 4 bases respectively, with 14 bases between them. The CDR3 coding sequence is TGTGCCAGCAGCGTAGAAGGGCAGGCGGCGTACGAGCAGTACTTC. It yields the protein CASSVEGQAAYEQYF.

V gene TRBV10-1 combines with J gene TRBJ2-7; D is undetermined. Trimming cost V 0 bases and J 6 bases, with 12 bases left between them. Germline V gives CDR1 WNHNN, CDR2 SYGVQD (reference sequence). This CDR3 has 14 residues. The CDR3 region is CASSESGQASEQYF. The CDR3 bases are TGCGCCAGCAGTGAGTCAGGCCAGGCGAGCGAGCAGTACTTC.

This chain joins TRBV5-1 and TRBJ2-7, with D tentatively TRBD2 (5 bases). The ends were cut back, 0 bases at V and 3 bases at J, with 13 bases in the middle. Per the germline V gene, CDR1 is SGHRS and CDR2 is YFSETQ. This CDR3 region has 15 residues. Here the CDR3 DNA reads TGCGCCAGCAGCTTGGGAGTAGGAGGTGGCTACGAGCAGTACTTC. This translates into CASSLGVGGGYEQYF.

V is TRBV30 and J is TRBJ2-1, with D perhaps matching TRBD2 (6 bases). With 4 bases removed from V and 14 bases from J, the gap between germline ends came to 9 bases. Germline CDR1 reads GTSNPN; CDR2 reads SVGIG (reference sequence). This CDR3 has 9 amino acids. The CDR3 sequence: CAWTWGEFF. For the CDR3, the DNA is TGTGCCTGGACGTGGGGGGAGTTCTTC.

The chain is built from TRBV25-1 and TRBJ2-2, with D possibly TRBD2 on 6 matching bases. The ends were cut back, 5 bases at V and 5 bases at J, with 9 bases in the middle. CDR3 length: 13 amino acids. The V gene's germline CDR1 is MGHDK and CDR2 SYGVNS. The CDR3 nucleotides are TGTGCCAGCAGTAATGGGGGGACCGGGGAGCTGTTTTTT. Its translation is CASSNGGTGELFF. The complete variable domain, with remaining parts taken from reference TRBV25-1 and TRBJ2-2, reads EADIYQTPRYLVIGTGKKITLECSQTMGHDKMYWYQQDPGMELHLIHYSYGVNSTEKGDLSSESTVSRIRTEHFPLTLESARPSHTSQYLCASSNGGTGELFFGEGSRLTVL.